The clone carrying this T cell receptor beta chain occurred many times. Antigen: not known. This sample is part of a study of T cells in Graves' hyperthyroidism and ophthalmopathy. Template material for amplifying TCR beta CDR3 regions consisted of RNA transcripts. With the HTBI primer set, the TCR CDR3 went through a first round of RT-PCR. TCRdb fed the multiplex PCR reads into MiXCR, producing one record per CDR3 protein. Among under 450,000 distinct CDR3 sequences listed, 15% to 19% were seen once. V trimming: 0 bases; J trimming: 5 bases; junction bases outside the gene matches: 7. Germline V gives CDR1 DFQATT, CDR2 SNEGSKA (reference sequence). The CDR3 totals 16 residues. Study-level results: Blood also held most thyroid clonotypes expanded beyond 0.001.

The authors deemed Graves' hyperthyroidism stable absent ophthalmopathy progression within 18 months. Diagnosis of hyperthyroidism was new in patients aged 18 to 65, and its duration was under 2 months. Each diagnosis drew on symptoms, thyroxine, TRAb, thyroid ultrasound and orbital computed tomography findings. Sequenced sample: blood. This receptor was identified in a woman aged 18 to 35 with Graves' hyperthyroidism. The rearrangement joins TRBV20-1 to TRBJ2-5, with 12 positions matching TRBD2. The CDR3 nucleotides read TGCAGTGCTAGAGATCTAGCGGGGGGGTCAGTGGAGACCCAGTACTTC. The encoded protein is CSARDLAGGSVETQYF.